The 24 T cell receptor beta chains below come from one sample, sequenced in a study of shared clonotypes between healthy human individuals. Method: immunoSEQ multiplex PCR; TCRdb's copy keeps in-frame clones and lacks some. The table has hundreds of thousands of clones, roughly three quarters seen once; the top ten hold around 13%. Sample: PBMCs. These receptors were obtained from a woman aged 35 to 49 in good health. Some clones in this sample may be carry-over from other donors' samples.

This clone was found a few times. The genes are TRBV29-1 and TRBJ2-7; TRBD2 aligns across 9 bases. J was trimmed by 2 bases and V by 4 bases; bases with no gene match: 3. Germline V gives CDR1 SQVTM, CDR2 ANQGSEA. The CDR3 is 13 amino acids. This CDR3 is CSVGIAGAYEQYF. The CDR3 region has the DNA TGCAGCGTTGGAATAGCGGGGGCCTACGAGCAGTACTTC.

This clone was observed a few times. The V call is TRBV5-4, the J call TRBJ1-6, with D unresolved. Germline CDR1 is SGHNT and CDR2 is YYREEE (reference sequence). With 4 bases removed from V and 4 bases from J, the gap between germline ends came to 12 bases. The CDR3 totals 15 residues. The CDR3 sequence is CASSLIGVYNSPLHF. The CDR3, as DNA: TGTGCCAGCAGCCTGATCGGGGTTTATAATTCACCCCTCCACTTT. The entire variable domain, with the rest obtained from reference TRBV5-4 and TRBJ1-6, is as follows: ETGVTQSPTHLIKTRGQQVTLRCSSQSGHNTVSWYQQALGQGPQFIFQYYREEENGRGNFPPRFSGLQFPNYSSELNVNALELDDSALYLCASSLIGVYNSPLHFGNGTRLTVT.

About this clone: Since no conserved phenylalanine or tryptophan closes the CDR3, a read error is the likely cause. The CDR3 DNA follows: TGCGCCAGCAGGCAGGGGGACCGCGAGCAGTACATC. Translating it yields CASRQGDREQYI. The rearrangement joins TRBV10-2 to TRBJ2-7; 7 bases fit TRBD1. The J segment lost 6 bases and the V segment lost 6 bases, leaving 5 bases of the junction unmatched. The germline V gene encodes CDR1 WSHSY and CDR2 SAAADI. The CDR3 is 12 amino acids.

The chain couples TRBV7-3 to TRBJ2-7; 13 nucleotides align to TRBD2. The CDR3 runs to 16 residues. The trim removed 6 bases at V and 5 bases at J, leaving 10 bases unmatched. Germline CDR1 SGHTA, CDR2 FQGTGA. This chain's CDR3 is CASSSRTSGSPNEQYF. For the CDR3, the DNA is TGTGCCAGCAGTTCACGGACTAGCGGGAGTCCTAACGAGCAGTACTTC.

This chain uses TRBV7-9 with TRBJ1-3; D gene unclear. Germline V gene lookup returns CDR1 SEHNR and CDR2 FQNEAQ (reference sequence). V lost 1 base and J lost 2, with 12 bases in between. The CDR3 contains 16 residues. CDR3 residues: CASSLGDRTTGNTIYF. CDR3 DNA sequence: TGTGCCAGCAGCTTAGGCGATCGGACTACTGGAAACACCATATATTTT.

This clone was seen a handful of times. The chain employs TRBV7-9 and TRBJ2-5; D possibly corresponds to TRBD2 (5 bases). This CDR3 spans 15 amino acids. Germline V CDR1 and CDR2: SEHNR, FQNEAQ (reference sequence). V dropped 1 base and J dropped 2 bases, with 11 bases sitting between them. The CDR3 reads CASSLGSGAQETQYF. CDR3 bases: TGTGCCAGCAGCTTAGGGAGCGGTGCGCAAGAGACCCAGTACTTC.

CDR3 region: CASSPNSDQPQHF. CDR3 nucleotide sequence: TGTGCCAGCTCACCTAACAGCGACCAGCCCCAGCATTTT. V and J are TRBV18 and TRBJ1-5; D is uncertain. CDR3 size: 13 residues. Germline CDR1 KGHSH, CDR2 LQKENI. V was shortened by 3 bases and J by 7 bases, with 10 bases between the two germline ends.

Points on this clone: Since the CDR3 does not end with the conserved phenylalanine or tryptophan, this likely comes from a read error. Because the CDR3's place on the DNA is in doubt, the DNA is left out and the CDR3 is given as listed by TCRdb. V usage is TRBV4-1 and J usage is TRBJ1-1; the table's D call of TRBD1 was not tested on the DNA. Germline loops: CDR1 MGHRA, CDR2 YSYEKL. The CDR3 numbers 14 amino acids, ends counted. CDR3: CASSQGTGGGVVLC.

In DNA, the CDR3 is TGCGCCAGCAGCTTGAGTGGGGACAGGCTGTCCTACGAGCAGTACTTC. Amino acids: CASSLSGDRLSYEQYF. This sequence joins TRBV5-1 and TRBJ2-7; 8 bases line up with TRBD1. V trimming: 1 base; J trimming: 1 base; junction bases outside the gene matches: 7. The CDR3 runs to 16 residues. From germline, CDR1 is SGHRS and CDR2 YFSETQ.

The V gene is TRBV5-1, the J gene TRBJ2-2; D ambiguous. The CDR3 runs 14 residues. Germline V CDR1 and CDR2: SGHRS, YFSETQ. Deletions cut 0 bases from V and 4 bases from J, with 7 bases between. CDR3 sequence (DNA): TGCGCCAGCAGCTTGGTGATAGCCACCGGGGAGCTGTTTTTT. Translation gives CASSLVIATGELFF.

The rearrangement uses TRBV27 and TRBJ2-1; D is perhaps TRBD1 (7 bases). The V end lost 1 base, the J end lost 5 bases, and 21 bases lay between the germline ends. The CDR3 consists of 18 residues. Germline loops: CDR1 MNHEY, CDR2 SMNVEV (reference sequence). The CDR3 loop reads CASSLYGRRGPGNNEQFF. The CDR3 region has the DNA TGTGCCAGCAGTTTATACGGACGGAGGGGGCCCGGGAACAATGAGCAGTTCTTC.

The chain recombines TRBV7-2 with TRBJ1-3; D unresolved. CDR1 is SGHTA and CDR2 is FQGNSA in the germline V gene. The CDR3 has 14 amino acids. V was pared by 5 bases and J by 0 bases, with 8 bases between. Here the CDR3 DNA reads TGTGCCAGCAGCCGTGGCTTCTCTGGAAACACCATATATTTT. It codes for CASSRGFSGNTIYF. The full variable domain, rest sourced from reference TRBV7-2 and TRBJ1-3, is GAGVSQSPSNKVTEKGKDVELRCDPISGHTALYWYRQSLGQGLEFLIYFQGNSAPDKSGLPSDRFSAERTGGSVSTLTIQRTQQEDSAVYLCASSRGFSGNTIYFGEGSWLTVV.

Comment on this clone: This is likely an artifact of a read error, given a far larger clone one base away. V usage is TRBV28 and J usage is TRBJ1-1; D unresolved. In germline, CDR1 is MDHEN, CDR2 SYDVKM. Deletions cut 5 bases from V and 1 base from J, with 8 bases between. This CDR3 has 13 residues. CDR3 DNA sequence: TGTGCCAGCAGTATCGTGGAGAACACTGAAGCTTTCTTT. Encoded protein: CASSIVENTEAFF.

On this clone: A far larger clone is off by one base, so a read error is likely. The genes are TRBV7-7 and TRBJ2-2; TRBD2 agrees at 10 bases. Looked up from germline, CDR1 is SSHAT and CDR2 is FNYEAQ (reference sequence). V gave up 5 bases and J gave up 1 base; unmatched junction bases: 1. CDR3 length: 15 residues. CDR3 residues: CASSRTSGNTGELFF. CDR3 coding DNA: TGTGCCAGCAGCCGGACTAGCGGGAACACCGGGGAGCTGTTTTTT.

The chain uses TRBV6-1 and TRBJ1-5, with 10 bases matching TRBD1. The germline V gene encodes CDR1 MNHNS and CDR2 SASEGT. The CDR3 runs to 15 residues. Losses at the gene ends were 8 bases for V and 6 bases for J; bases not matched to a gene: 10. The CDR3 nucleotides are TGTGCCAGCCGAACCGGGACAGGGGTTCGTCAGCCCCAGCATTTT. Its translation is CASRTGTGVRQPQHF.

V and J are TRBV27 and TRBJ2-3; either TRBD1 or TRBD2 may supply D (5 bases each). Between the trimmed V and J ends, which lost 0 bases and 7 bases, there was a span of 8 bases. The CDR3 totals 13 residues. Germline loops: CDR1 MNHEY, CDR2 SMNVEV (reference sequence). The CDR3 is CASSLSRGYTQYF. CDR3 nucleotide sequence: TGTGCCAGCAGTTTATCCCGGGGCTATACGCAGTATTTT.

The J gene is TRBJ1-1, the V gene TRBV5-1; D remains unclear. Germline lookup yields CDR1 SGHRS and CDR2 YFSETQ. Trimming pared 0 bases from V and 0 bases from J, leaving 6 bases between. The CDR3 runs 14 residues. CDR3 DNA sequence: TGCGCCAGCAGCTTGGAAGAGCTGAACACTGAAGCTTTCTTT. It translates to CASSLEELNTEAFF.

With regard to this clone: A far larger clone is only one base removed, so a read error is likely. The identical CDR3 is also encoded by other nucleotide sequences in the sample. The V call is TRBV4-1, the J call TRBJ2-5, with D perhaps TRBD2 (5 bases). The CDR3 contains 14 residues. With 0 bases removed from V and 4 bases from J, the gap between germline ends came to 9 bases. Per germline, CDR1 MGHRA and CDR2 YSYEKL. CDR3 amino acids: CASSQDLAGETQYF. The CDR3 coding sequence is TGCGCCAGCAGCCAAGACCTGGCGGGAGAGACCCAGTACTTC.

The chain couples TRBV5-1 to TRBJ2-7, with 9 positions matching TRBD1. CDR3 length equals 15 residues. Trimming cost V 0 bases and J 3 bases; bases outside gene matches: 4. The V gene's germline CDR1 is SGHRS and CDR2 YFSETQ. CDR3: CASSLEGQGIYEQYF. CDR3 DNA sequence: TGCGCCAGCAGCTTGGAAGGACAGGGGATCTACGAGCAGTACTTC.

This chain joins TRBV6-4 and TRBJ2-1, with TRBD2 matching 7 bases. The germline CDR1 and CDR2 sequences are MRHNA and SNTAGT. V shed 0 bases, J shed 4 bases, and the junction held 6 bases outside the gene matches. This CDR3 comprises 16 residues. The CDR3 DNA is TGTGCCAGCAGTGACTCGTGGCGGGAGAGGTACAATGAGCAGTTCTTC. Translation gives CASSDSWRERYNEQFF.

The CDR3 region has the DNA TGTGCCAGTAGTCCGGGACTCAGGGAAAAACTGTTTTTT. It is translated as CASSPGLREKLFF. The rearrangement links TRBV19 to TRBJ1-4; D perhaps matches TRBD1 (5 bases). Germline V gene lookup returns CDR1 LNHDA and CDR2 SQIVND (reference sequence). The CDR3 is made up of 13 amino acids. The V end was cut by 5 bases, the J end by 8 bases, with 12 bases between.

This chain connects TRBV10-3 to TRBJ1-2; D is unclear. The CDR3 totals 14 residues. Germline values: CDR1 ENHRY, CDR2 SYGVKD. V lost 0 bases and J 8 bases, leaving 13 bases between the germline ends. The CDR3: CAISESYSGLGYTF. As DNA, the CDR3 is TGTGCCATCAGTGAGTCGTACAGTGGCCTGGGCTACACCTTC.

CDR3 DNA sequence: TGCGCCAGCAGCTTCGGGACTAACGGGGGCGAGCAGTACTTC. It encodes CASSFGTNGGEQYF. J is TRBJ2-7 and V is TRBV5-1; 7 bases align to TRBD2. The CDR3 is made up of 14 amino acids. Germline V gives CDR1 SGHRS, CDR2 YFSETQ. V lost 2 bases and J lost 6; bases outside the gene matches: 8.

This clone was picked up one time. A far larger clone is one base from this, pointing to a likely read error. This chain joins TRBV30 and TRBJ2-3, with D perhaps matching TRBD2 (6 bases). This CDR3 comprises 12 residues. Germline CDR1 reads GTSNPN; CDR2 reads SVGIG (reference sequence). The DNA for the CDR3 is TGTGCCTGGAGCGGGAGCATAGATACGCAGTATTTT. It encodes CAWSGSIDTQYF.